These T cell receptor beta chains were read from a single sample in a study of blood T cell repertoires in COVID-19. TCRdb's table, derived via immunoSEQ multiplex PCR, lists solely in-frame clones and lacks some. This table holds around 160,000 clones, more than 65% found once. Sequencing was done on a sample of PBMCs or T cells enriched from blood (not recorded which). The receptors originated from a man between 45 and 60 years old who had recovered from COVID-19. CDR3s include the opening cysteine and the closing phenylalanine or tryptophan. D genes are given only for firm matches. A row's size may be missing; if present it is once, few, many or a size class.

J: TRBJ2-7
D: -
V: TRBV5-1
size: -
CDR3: CASGPQGQRVYEQYF
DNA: TGCGCCAGCGGACCCCAGGGGCAGCGAGTCTACGAGCAGTACTTC

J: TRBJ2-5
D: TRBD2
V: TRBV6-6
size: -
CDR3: CAIGGTQETQYF
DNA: TGTGCCATCGGGGGGACCCAAGAGACCCAGTACTTC

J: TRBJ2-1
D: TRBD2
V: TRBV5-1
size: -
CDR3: CASSPAGVYNEQFF
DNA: TGCGCCAGCTCACCTGCGGGGGTATACAATGAGCAGTTCTTC

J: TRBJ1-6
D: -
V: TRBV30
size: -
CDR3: CALREGGSYNSPLHF
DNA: TGTGCCCTTCGGGAGGGAGGTTCCTATAATTCACCCCTCCACTTT

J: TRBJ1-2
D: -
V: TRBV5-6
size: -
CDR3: CASSLADQERVYGYTF
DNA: TGTGCCAGCAGCTTAGCCGATCAGGAAAGAGTCTATGGCTACACCTTC

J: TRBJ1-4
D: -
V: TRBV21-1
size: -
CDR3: CASSGGTAPTNEKLFF
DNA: TGTGCCAGCAGCGGTGGGACAGCCCCAACTAATGAAAAACTGTTTTTT

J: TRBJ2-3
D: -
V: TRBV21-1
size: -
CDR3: CASTHVEGRDGHTQYF
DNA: TGTGCCAGCACTCACGTGGAGGGCAGGGACGGACATACGCAGTATTTT

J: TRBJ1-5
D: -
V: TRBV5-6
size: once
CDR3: CASSSGGQGGSQPQHF
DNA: TGTGCCAGCAGCTCCGGCGGCCAGGGCGGGAGTCAGCCCCAGCATTTT

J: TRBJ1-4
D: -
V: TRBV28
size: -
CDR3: CAGAEGGALEKLFF
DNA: TGTGCCGGAGCCGAAGGGGGGGCCTTGGAAAAACTGTTTTTT

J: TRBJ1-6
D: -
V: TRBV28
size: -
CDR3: CASSFSTGFLHF
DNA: TGTGCCAGCAGTTTTTCTACGGGGTTCCTCCACTTT

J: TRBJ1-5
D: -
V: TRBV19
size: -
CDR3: CASFGGSYSNQPQHF
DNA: TGTGCCAGTTTCGGGGGATCCTATAGCAATCAGCCCCAGCATTTT

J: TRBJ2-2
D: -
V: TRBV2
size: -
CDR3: CASLLSEASTGELFF
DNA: TGTGCCAGCCTACTCTCCGAAGCTTCCACCGGGGAGCTGTTTTTT

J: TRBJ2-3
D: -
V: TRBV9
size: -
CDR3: CASSGERVLGEDTQYF
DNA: TGTGCCAGCAGCGGCGAGCGGGTTCTTGGGGAAGATACGCAGTATTTT

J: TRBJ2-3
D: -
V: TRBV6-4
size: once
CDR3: CASSAGFGDTQYF
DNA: TGTGCCAGCAGTGCGGGTTTCGGGGATACGCAGTATTTT

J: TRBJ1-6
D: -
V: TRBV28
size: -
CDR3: CASSLGGARGNSPLHF
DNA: TGTGCCAGCAGTTTGGGGGGGGCGAGGGGTAATTCACCCCTCCACTTT

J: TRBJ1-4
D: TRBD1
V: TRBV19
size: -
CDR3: CASSQGTGNEKLFF
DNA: TGTGCCAGTAGCCAGGGGACAGGGAATGAAAAACTGTTTTTT

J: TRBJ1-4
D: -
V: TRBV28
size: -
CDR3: CASSTGTLGEKLFF
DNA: TGTGCCAGCAGCACCGGGACTCTGGGAGAAAAACTGTTTTTT

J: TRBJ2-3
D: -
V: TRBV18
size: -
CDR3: CASSRTGGSDTQYF
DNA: TGTGCCAGCTCACGCACGGGTGGGTCCGATACGCAGTATTTT

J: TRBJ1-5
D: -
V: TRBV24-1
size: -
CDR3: CATRGGSCPQHF
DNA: TGTGCCACCAGAGGCGGTTCGTGTCCCCAGCATTTT

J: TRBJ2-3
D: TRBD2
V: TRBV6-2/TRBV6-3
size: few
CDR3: CASSFTSFAGGPDTQYF
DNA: TGTGCCAGCAGCTTTACCTCCTTCGCGGGAGGGCCAGATACGCAGTATTTT

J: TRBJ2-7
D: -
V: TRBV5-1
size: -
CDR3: CASSTLSGGGNEQYF
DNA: TGCGCCAGCAGCACCTTGTCCGGGGGTGGCAACGAGCAGTACTTC

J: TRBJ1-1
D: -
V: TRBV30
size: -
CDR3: CALFNMRHFQTEAFF
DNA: TGTGCCCTTTTCAACATGAGGCATTTTCAGACTGAAGCTTTCTTT

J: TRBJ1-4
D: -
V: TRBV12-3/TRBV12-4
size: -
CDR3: CASSRETNEKLFF
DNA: TGTGCCAGCTCGAGGGAGACTAATGAAAAACTGTTTTTT

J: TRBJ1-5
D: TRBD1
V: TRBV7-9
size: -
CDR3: CASRTGPNQPQHF
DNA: TGTGCCAGCAGGACAGGGCCGAATCAGCCCCAGCATTTT

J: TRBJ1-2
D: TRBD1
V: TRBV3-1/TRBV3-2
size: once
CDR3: CASSQGTGGIYGYTF
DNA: TGTGCCAGCAGCCAAGGAACAGGGGGCATCTATGGCTACACCTTC

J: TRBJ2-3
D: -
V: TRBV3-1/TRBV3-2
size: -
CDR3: CASSSGGTDPTDTQYF
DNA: TGTGCCAGCAGCTCAGGCGGGACAGATCCCACAGATACGCAGTATTTT

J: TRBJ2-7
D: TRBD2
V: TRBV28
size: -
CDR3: CASRGSGRSEQYF
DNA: TGTGCCAGTCGAGGTAGCGGGAGATCCGAGCAGTACTTC

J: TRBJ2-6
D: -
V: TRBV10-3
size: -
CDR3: CAISPIESGANVLTF
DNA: TGTGCCATCAGCCCAATTGAGTCTGGGGCCAACGTCCTGACTTTC

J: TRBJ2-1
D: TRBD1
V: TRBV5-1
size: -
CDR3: CASYRTRQGDNEQFF
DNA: TGCGCCAGCTACCGAACGAGACAGGGGGACAATGAGCAGTTCTTC

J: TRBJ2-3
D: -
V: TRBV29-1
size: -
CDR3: CSARRLVDTQYF
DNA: TGCAGCGCACGCCGACTTGTTGATACGCAGTATTTT

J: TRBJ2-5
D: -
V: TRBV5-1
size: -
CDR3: CASSFDRQETQYF
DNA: TGCGCCAGCAGCTTTGACAGGCAAGAGACCCAGTACTTC

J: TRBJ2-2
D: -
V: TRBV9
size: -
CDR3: CASSAATAKNTGELFF
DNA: TGTGCCAGCAGTGCCGCGACAGCTAAGAACACCGGGGAGCTGTTTTTT

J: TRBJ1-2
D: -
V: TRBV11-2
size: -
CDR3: CASSLAGERYGYTF
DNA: TGTGCCAGCAGCTTAGCTGGGGAGCGCTATGGCTACACCTTC

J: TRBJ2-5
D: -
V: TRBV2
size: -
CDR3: CASSVVRSGKYQETQYF
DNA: TGTGCCAGCAGTGTTGTTAGGAGCGGAAAATACCAAGAGACCCAGTACTTC

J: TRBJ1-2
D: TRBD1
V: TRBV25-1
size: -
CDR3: CASRVTGGQGYTF
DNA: TGTGCCAGCAGGGTCACAGGGGGCCAAGGCTACACCTTC

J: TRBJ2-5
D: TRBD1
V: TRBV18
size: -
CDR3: CASSPRRTGIGETQYF
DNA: TGTGCCAGCTCACCAAGGAGGACAGGGATCGGAGAGACCCAGTACTTC

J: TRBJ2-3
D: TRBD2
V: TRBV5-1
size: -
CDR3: CASSLGGTRGADTQYF
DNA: TGCGCCAGCAGCTTGGGCGGGACGCGGGGGGCAGATACGCAGTATTTT

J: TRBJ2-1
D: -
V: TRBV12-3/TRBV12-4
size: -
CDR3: CASSFGAGEFF
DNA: TGTGCCAGCAGTTTCGGGGCAGGGGAGTTCTTC

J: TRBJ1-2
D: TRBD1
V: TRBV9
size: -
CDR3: CASSGYTGGYGYTF
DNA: TGTGCCAGCAGCGGATATACAGGGGGCTATGGCTACACCTTC

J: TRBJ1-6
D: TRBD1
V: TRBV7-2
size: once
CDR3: CASSTDDRGSSPLHF
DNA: TGTGCCAGCAGCACCGACGACAGGGGGTCTTCACCCCTCCACTTT

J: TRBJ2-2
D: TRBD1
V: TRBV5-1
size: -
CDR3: CASSLRQGAGTGELFF
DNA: TGCGCCAGCAGCCTTCGACAGGGGGCTGGCACCGGGGAGCTGTTTTTT

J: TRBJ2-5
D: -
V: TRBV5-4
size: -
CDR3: CASSYDIGGVQETQYF
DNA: TGTGCCAGCAGCTACGACATCGGAGGGGTCCAAGAGACCCAGTACTTC

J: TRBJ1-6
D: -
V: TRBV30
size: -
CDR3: CAWSPSSYNSPLHF
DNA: TGTGCCTGGAGCCCCAGCTCCTATAATTCACCCCTCCACTTT

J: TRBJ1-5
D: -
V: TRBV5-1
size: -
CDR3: CASSLGQDQPQHF
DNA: TGCGCCAGCAGCTTGGGACAGGATCAGCCCCAGCATTTT

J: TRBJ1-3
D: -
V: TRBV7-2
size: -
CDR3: CASSATPGQNTIYF
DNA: TGTGCCAGCAGCGCCACACCGGGACAAAACACCATATATTTT

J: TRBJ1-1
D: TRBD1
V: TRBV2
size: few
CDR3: CASTQGYTEAFF
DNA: TGTGCCAGCACACAGGGGTACACTGAAGCTTTCTTT

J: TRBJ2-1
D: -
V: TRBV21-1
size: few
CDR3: CASSKTDPGVLWPLYNEQFF
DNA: TGTGCCAGCAGCAAAACGGACCCGGGGGTCCTCTGGCCCCTCTACAATGAGCAGTTCTTC